Shown below are 5 T cell receptor beta chains from a single sample sequenced in a study of blood T cell repertoires in COVID-19. Some clones are missing from TCRdb's copy, which holds only in-frame ones; the method was immunoSEQ multiplex PCR. The sample comprises approximately 50,000 clones, about nine tenths of which are singletons, and under 6.5% rests with the top ten. Material for sequencing was peripheral blood. All receptors derive from a man between 70 and 80 years old with acute or convalescent COVID-19.

The chain uses TRBV29-1 and TRBJ2-3, with TRBD2 identical over 7 bases. This CDR3 is 16 amino acids long. V was pared by 1 base and J by 2 bases, with 9 bases of the junction left unmatched. Germline assignment: CDR1 SQVTM and CDR2 ANQGSEA. Written as DNA, the CDR3 is TGCAGCGTTGAAGCGGGGGGTACCTTTTACACAGATACGCAGTATTTT. As protein: CSVEAGGTFYTDTQYF.

The chain uses TRBV9 and TRBJ1-2, with a weak D call TRBD1 (5 bases). Trimming stripped 0 bases from V and 0 bases from J, with 9 bases between. This CDR3 has 15 residues. Germline V lookup: CDR1 SGDLS, CDR2 YYNGEE. CDR3 sequence (DNA): TGTGCCAGCAGCGTAGGGACACCCACTAACTATGGCTACACCTTC. Its protein product is CASSVGTPTNYGYTF.

Concerning this clone itself: Its ends do not fully match the called genes, so a read error is possible. The rearrangement links TRBV7-7 to TRBJ2-5; 10 bases are shared with TRBD1. Germline CDR1 reads SSHAT; CDR2 reads FNYEAQ (reference sequence). The CDR3 runs 14 residues. The CDR3 reads CASSGDRGAETQYF. The CDR3 region has the DNA TGTGCTAGCAGCGGGGACAGGGGTGCGGAGACCCAGTACTTC.

This clone occurred once. The rearrangement uses TRBV5-1 and TRBJ2-3; 9 bases map to TRBD2. V dropped 7 bases and J dropped 2; count of bases not matched to a gene: 8. The CDR3 loop spans 15 amino acids. The V gene's germline CDR1 is SGHRS and CDR2 YFSETQ. The DNA of the CDR3 is TGCGCCAGCCGCTACTTAGCGGGGGCCACAGATACGCAGTATTTT. Translated, it gives CASRYLAGATDTQYF. Full variable domain (missing parts from reference TRBV5-1 and TRBJ2-3): KAGVTQTPRYLIKTRGQQVTLSCSPISGHRSVSWYQQTPGQGLQFLFEYFSETQRNKGNFPGRFSGRQFSNSRSEMNVSTLELGDSALYLCASRYLAGATDTQYFGPGTRLTVL.

The V gene is TRBV27, the J gene TRBJ2-2; unclear D gene. There are 12 residues in the CDR3. Trimming removed 2 bases from V and 6 bases from J, with 4 bases in between. Germline-derived CDR1 and CDR2 are MNHEY and SMNVEV (reference sequence). The CDR3 sequence is CASSLSAGELFF. Written as DNA, the CDR3 is TGTGCCAGCAGTTTAAGCGCCGGGGAGCTGTTTTTT.